The rows below give T cell receptor beta chains drawn from one sample of a study of blood T cell repertoires in COVID-19. Sequencing used immunoSEQ multiplex PCR; TCRdb keeps in-frame clones, though not all of them. The table has about 220,000 clones, roughly nine tenths seen once; the top ten hold more than 3%. The sequencing sample was made of PBMCs or T cells enriched from blood (not recorded which). Source of these receptors: a woman aged 18-35 years in a cohort exposed to, infected with or recovered from COVID-19 (not recorded which). Each CDR3 is given with its conserved first and last residue. D genes are given only for firm matches. Part of the rows lack a size; the others show once, few, many or a class for expanded clones.

J,D,V,size,CDR3,DNA
TRBJ2-3,.,TRBV29-1,.,CSVEVVRGSPDTQYF,TGCAGCGTTGAAGTGGTGCGGGGATCCCCAGATACGCAGTATTTT
TRBJ2-3,.,TRBV6-5,.,CASSTADPRDTQYF,TGTGCCAGCAGTACGGCGGATCCACGAGATACGCAGTATTTT
TRBJ1-5,.,TRBV28,.,CASSTGVLGYSNQPQHF,TGTGCCAGCAGTACCGGGGTACTCGGCTATAGCAATCAGCCCCAGCATTTT
TRBJ2-3,TRBD2,TRBV9,.,CASSAGGRGTDTQYF,TGTGCCAGCAGCGCGGGGGGACGGGGCACAGATACGCAGTATTTT
TRBJ1-2,TRBD1,TRBV4-1,.,CASSQDRTTGVYGYTF,TGCGCCAGCAGCCAAGATAGGACCACAGGGGTCTATGGCTACACCTTC
TRBJ1-2,.,TRBV7-9,.,CASSNLQGRVGYTF,TGTGCCAGCAGCAACCTACAGGGTCGGGTTGGCTACACCTTC
TRBJ1-1,.,TRBV13,.,CASSPTGNTEAFF,TGTGCCAGCAGCCCCACAGGGAACACTGAAGCTTTCTTT
TRBJ1-2,TRBD1,TRBV11-2,.,CASSLGGTGTDLYGYTF,TGTGCCAGCAGCTTAGGGGGGACTGGGACAGACCTCTATGGCTACACCTTC
TRBJ1-3,TRBD1,TRBV18,.,CASSPDRGGNTIYF,TGTGCCAGCTCACCAGACAGGGGAGGAAACACCATATATTTT
TRBJ2-3,.,TRBV6-5,.,CASSYQGTRTDTQYF,TGTGCCAGCAGTTACCAGGGGACGCGCACAGATACGCAGTATTTT
TRBJ2-5,TRBD2,TRBV19,.,CASSMGGDLETQYF,TGTGCCAGTAGTATGGGGGGGGATTTAGAGACCCAGTACTTC
TRBJ1-2,.,TRBV19,once,CASSIVSTVRVVDGYTF,TGTGCCAGTAGTATAGTGTCTACGGTCAGGGTCGTCGATGGCTACACCTTC
TRBJ1-2,.,TRBV19,once,CASSIGQEGTDYGYTF,TGTGCCAGTAGTATCGGTCAGGAAGGAACAGACTATGGCTACACCTTC
TRBJ2-3,.,TRBV7-5,.,CARSLVAGEDTQYF,TGTGCCAGAAGCTTAGTGGCGGGGGAGGATACGCAGTATTTT
TRBJ2-3,.,TRBV28,once,CASRTSPTRDTQYF,TGTGCCAGCAGAACTAGCCCGACGAGGGATACGCAGTATTTT
TRBJ1-4,TRBD1,TRBV13,.,CASSLAAGGAPGEKLFF,TGTGCCAGCAGCTTAGCGGCAGGGGGCGCCCCTGGGGAAAAACTGTTTTTT
TRBJ1-1,TRBD1,TRBV30,.,CAWIPGGAFQSAEAFF,TGTGCCTGGATCCCAGGGGGCGCCTTCCAGTCCGCTGAAGCTTTCTTT
TRBJ2-1,TRBD2,TRBV15,.,CATSTGLAGVSEQFF,TGTGCCACCAGCACGGGACTAGCGGGAGTGTCTGAGCAGTTCTTC
TRBJ2-1,.,TRBV15,.,CATSRGWGGATNEQFF,TGTGCCACCAGCAGAGGATGGGGTGGGGCGACAAATGAGCAGTTCTTC
TRBJ1-2,.,TRBV3-1/TRBV3-2,.,CASSPSEGEGGYTF,TGTGCCAGCAGCCCCTCTGAAGGGGAAGGGGGCTACACCTTC
TRBJ1-3,.,TRBV6-5,.,CASSYSGAGNTIYF,TGTGCCAGCAGTTACTCAGGGGCCGGAAACACCATATATTTT
TRBJ2-1,.,TRBV27,.,CASSAYLDEQFF,TGTGCCAGCAGTGCCTACTTGGATGAGCAGTTCTTC
TRBJ1-5,TRBD1,TRBV19,.,CASSTSTGVSNQPQHF,TGTGCCAGTAGTACCTCGACAGGGGTTAGCAATCAGCCCCAGCATTTT
TRBJ1-1,TRBD1,TRBV4-1,.,CASSQGTGRLGTEAFF,TGCGCCAGCAGCCAAGGGACAGGGCGGCTGGGCACTGAAGCTTTCTTT
TRBJ2-7,TRBD2,TRBV5-1,.,CASSLEGREGNEQYF,TGCGCCAGCAGCTTGGAGGGGCGGGAGGGGAACGAGCAGTACTTC
TRBJ2-1,TRBD2,TRBV7-8,.,CASSASGRGSYNEQFF,TGTGCCAGCAGCGCCAGCGGGAGAGGATCCTACAATGAGCAGTTCTTC
TRBJ1-4,TRBD1,TRBV10-3,.,CAISGDRGTSMEKLFF,TGTGCCATCAGTGGAGACAGGGGGACAAGTATGGAAAAACTGTTTTTT
TRBJ2-3,TRBD2,TRBV2,.,CASSGTSGTDTQYF,TGTGCCAGCAGTGGGACTAGCGGCACAGATACGCAGTATTTT
TRBJ2-2,TRBD2,TRBV4-2,.,CASSQGLADTGELFF,TGTGCCAGCAGCCAAGGACTAGCGGACACCGGGGAGCTGTTTTTT
TRBJ1-2,.,TRBV10-3,few,CAISVEFNYGYTF,TGTGCCATCAGTGTCGAGTTTAACTATGGCTACACCTTC
TRBJ1-5,TRBD1,TRBV10-2,.,CASGQGVPQHF,TGCGCCAGCGGTCAGGGGGTCCCCCAGCATTTT
TRBJ1-1,.,TRBV5-6,.,CASSLGATEAFF,TGTGCCAGCAGCTTGGGGGCCACTGAAGCTTTCTTT
TRBJ1-3,.,TRBV2,.,CASCDVAGGNTIYF,TGTGCCAGCTGCGACGTCGCAGGCGGAAACACCATATATTTT
TRBJ2-1,TRBD2,TRBV7-9,.,CASSLGLADTNEQFF,TGTGCCAGCAGCTTAGGACTAGCGGATACCAATGAGCAGTTCTTC
TRBJ2-1,.,TRBV11-2,.,CASSQERVGRNEQFF,TGTGCCAGCAGCCAAGAGCGGGTGGGTAGGAATGAGCAGTTCTTC
TRBJ1-4,.,TRBV11-2,.,CASSLVYRATEKLFF,TGTGCCAGCAGCTTAGTCTACAGGGCCACTGAAAAACTGTTTTTT
TRBJ2-3,TRBD2,TRBV15,.,CATSREVLSGGATDTQYF,TGTGCCACCAGCAGAGAGGTTCTTAGCGGGGGGGCCACAGATACGCAGTATTTT
TRBJ2-5,.,TRBV9,.,CASSVELATKTQYF,TGTGCCAGCAGCGTAGAGTTAGCGACTAAGACCCAGTACTTC
TRBJ1-4,.,TRBV28,.,CASMRSTNEKLFF,TGTGCCAGCATGAGGTCAACTAATGAAAAACTGTTTTTT
TRBJ1-6,TRBD1,TRBV6-5,.,CASRTTGSSPLHF,TGTGCCAGCAGGACGACAGGGAGCTCACCCCTCCACTTT
TRBJ1-2,TRBD1,TRBV24-1,once,CATSRRTGDGYTF,TGTGCCACCAGCCGAAGGACAGGGGATGGCTACACCTTC
TRBJ1-1,.,TRBV7-3,.,CASSLTYGRVSNTEAFF,TGTGCCAGCAGCTTAACTTACGGGAGGGTTTCGAACACTGAAGCTTTCTTT